This T cell receptor beta chain was sequenced for a study of PD-L1 blockade in urothelial cancer. Looking at the study overall: It was in 2014 that patients started atezolizumab at 1,200 mg intravenously every 3 weeks. Blood was subjected to analysis at 3 weeks (second dose) and 6 weeks following treatment start.

The time point: pretreatment peripheral blood. Samples were collected from each patient before treatment and during treatment. Each patient gave between 1 and 8 of them in total. The CDR3 has 15 amino acids. V was clipped by 11 bases and J by 2 bases; unmatched bases: 9. CDR1 is MDHEN and CDR2 is SYDVKM in the germline V gene. Repertoires were generated with immunoSEQ multiplex PCR, while TCRdb's copy carries only in-frame clones and drops some. This sample carries fewer than 75,000 clones, 90% of them seen once, and the ten largest clones take 3.5% to 5.5%. This sample comprised PBMCs, obtained around atezolizumab (anti-PD-L1) treatment. This receptor was obtained from a man aged 65-85 years with urothelial cancer. This chain joins TRBV28 and TRBJ2-7, with TRBD2 identical over 13 bases. The CDR3 loop is CAALSGLAGTYEQYF. In DNA form, the CDR3 reads TGTGCCGCCCTATCGGGACTAGCGGGAACCTACGAGCAGTACTTC.